This TCR beta chain comes out of a study of blood T cell repertoires in COVID-19. Overall study: Samples of COVID-19 (acute and convalescent) were obtained from the United States, Italy and Spain. Nucleic acid was either cDNA or gDNA, and it came from T cells, B-cell-depleted T cells, or PBMCs.

V was trimmed by 1 base and J by 2 bases, leaving 3 bases between them. This CDR3 region has 13 residues. Per the original methods: The authors estimated nucleated cell counts from reference gene primer amplification. Profiling relied on immunoSEQ multiplex PCR, and the TCRdb table lists in-frame clones only, not all of them. That table supplies the V and J calls and clone size; D and trimming were determined from the DNA. The sample carries 270,000 or so clones, 84% recorded once. This receptor was identified in a human donor in a cohort sampled during active COVID-19. This chain links TRBV12-3 or TRBV12-4 with TRBJ1-3; D ambiguous. Material: peripheral blood. CDR3 protein: CASSLGAGNTIYF. Written as DNA, the CDR3 is TGTGCCAGCAGTTTAGGAGCTGGAAACACCATATATTTT.